Shown below are 14 T cell receptor beta chains from a single sample sequenced in a study of shared clonotypes between healthy human individuals. CD45RO-negative cells were positively selected for CCR7, leaving out terminally differentiated effector memory CD45RA+ cells. Only in-frame clones appear in the TCRdb table, and some are missing; sequencing was by immunoSEQ multiplex PCR. The table records about 870,000 clones, 92% of them present only once. Sequencing was done on a sample of naive CD8+ T cells sorted from blood. All receptors derive from a man aged 30 to 45 in good health.

The CDR3 nucleotides are TGTGCCAGCAGCCTCTTCTCGGACCCAACCTACGAGCAGTACTTC. It codes for CASSLFSDPTYEQYF. J is TRBJ2-7 and V is TRBV9; D unresolved. Germline V gene lookup returns CDR1 SGDLS and CDR2 YYNGEE. Trimming pared 4 bases from V and 2 bases from J, leaving 16 bases between. This CDR3 contains 15 residues.

This clone appeared a single time. The rearrangement joins TRBV10-2 to TRBJ1-2; D unresolved. This CDR3 comprises 12 residues. CDR1 is WSHSY and CDR2 is SAAADI in the germline V gene. Trimming cost V 6 bases and J 4 bases, with 9 bases left between them. CDR3 DNA sequence: TGCGCCAGCAGCGGACCGGGCTATGGCTACACCTTC. Protein sequence: CASSGPGYGYTF.

The V gene is TRBV7-9, the J gene TRBJ1-1; D not certain. Trimming shortened V by 8 bases and J by 4 bases, and 11 bases separated the two germline ends. Germline V gene data show CDR1 as SEHNR and CDR2 as FQNEAQ (reference sequence). The CDR3 consists of 12 residues. The CDR3: CASEGSGTEAFF. CDR3 nucleotide sequence: TGTGCCAGCGAGGGCAGTGGCACTGAAGCTTTCTTT.

CDR3 sequence: CASSLGPSGRLGYEQYF. The CDR3 DNA is TGTGCCAGCAGCTTAGGCCCCAGCGGGAGGTTAGGCTACGAGCAGTACTTC. The chain employs TRBV5-6 and TRBJ2-7; TRBD2 agrees at 9 bases. Germline V gene sequence: CDR1 SGHDT, CDR2 YYEEEE. CDR3 length: 17 amino acids. The junction had 12 bases not matched to a gene; V was cut back by 2 bases and J by 3 bases.

In this sample, this clone turned up once. V gene TRBV6-5 combines with J gene TRBJ1-2; weak D call: TRBD1 (5 bases). CDR1 and CDR2 from the germline V gene are MNHEY and SVGAGI. The V end lost 2 bases, the J end lost 2 bases, and 12 bases lay between the germline ends. This CDR3 has 15 residues. CDR3 sequence (DNA): TGTGCCAGCAGTTACGCGGAGGGGCCAAACTATGGCTACACCTTC. It specifies CASSYAEGPNYGYTF.

The CDR3 sequence: CASSLSFGYGYTF. The CDR3 coding sequence is TGTGCCAGCAGTTTATCGTTCGGGTATGGCTACACCTTC. The rearrangement joins TRBV27 to TRBJ1-2; D gene unclear. Germline lookup yields CDR1 MNHEY and CDR2 SMNVEV (reference sequence). The CDR3 extends over 13 amino acids. V was trimmed by 0 bases and J by 5 bases, leaving 7 bases between them.

The count of this clone is one. The chain uses TRBV6-6 and TRBJ1-2, with D possibly being TRBD1 (5 bases). Germline CDR1 and CDR2: MNHNY and SVGAGI (reference sequence). V lost 3 bases to trimming and J lost 8 bases, with 16 bases between them. The CDR3 spans 14 residues. Written as DNA, the CDR3 is TGTGCCAGCAGTTATTCCCAGGGATTCGGAGGCTACACCTTC. Translating it yields CASSYSQGFGGYTF.

On this clone: Additional DNA sequences in this sample encode the identical CDR3. The chain couples TRBV19 to TRBJ2-7, with D tentatively TRBD2 (6 bases). Germline-derived CDR1 and CDR2 are LNHDA and SQIVND (reference sequence). This CDR3 region has 14 residues. Trimming shortened V by 3 bases and J by 0 bases, and 9 bases separated the two germline ends. CDR3 DNA sequence: TGTGCCAGTAGTATCGCCGGGAGCTCCTACGAGCAGTACTTC. The encoded protein is CASSIAGSSYEQYF.

V usage is TRBV27 and J usage is TRBJ1-2; D is undetermined. Germline lookup yields CDR1 MNHEY and CDR2 SMNVEV (reference sequence). Trimming stripped 5 bases from V and 7 bases from J, with 14 bases between. The CDR3 spans 13 residues. CDR3 in DNA: TGTGCCAGCAGTCCCCGCCATAGGAGTGGCTACACCTTC. Translation gives CASSPRHRSGYTF.

Remarks on this clone: The same CDR3 is also encoded by other DNA sequences in this sample. The CDR3 DNA reads as TGTGCCACCAGCAGGGAGAACTCCTACGAGCAGTACTTC. Translated, it gives CATSRENSYEQYF. The chain links TRBV15 to TRBJ2-7; D is unclear. This CDR3 is 13 amino acids long. Trimming left V 3 bases short and J 0 bases short, with 6 bases between. CDR1 and CDR2 from the germline V gene are LNHNV and YYDKDF (reference sequence).

The gene calls are TRBV10-2 and TRBJ1-1, with D perhaps matching TRBD1 (5 bases). V lost 0 bases, J lost 5 bases, and 13 bases lay in between. The germline V gene encodes CDR1 WSHSY and CDR2 SAAADI. The CDR3 length is 15 residues. The DNA of the CDR3 is TGCGCCAGCAGTGAGTCAGGAAGGGGCAGGACTGAAGCTTTCTTT. It codes for CASSESGRGRTEAFF.

This chain connects TRBV5-1 to TRBJ2-7; possibly TRBD1 for D (7 bases). The germline V gene has CDR1 SGHRS and CDR2 YFSETQ. The CDR3 is made up of 14 amino acids. Trimming cost V 2 bases and J 0 bases, with 9 bases left between them. The DNA of the CDR3 is TGCGCCAGCAGCTTCCAGGGGGGCTCCTACGAGCAGTACTTC. This gives the protein CASSFQGGSYEQYF.

The rearrangement joins TRBV27 to TRBJ2-1; D is unclear. V lost 3 bases to trimming and J lost 0 bases, with 12 bases between them. The CDR3 runs to 16 residues. Germline V gene lookup returns CDR1 MNHEY and CDR2 SMNVEV (reference sequence). CDR3 sequence: CASSLNWRSSYNEQFF. CDR3 nucleotides: TGTGCCAGCAGTTTGAATTGGCGGAGCTCCTACAATGAGCAGTTCTTC.

Concerning this clone: Relative to the germline gene, one junction end is altered; a read error may explain this. The V gene is TRBV29-1, the J gene TRBJ1-2, with D maybe TRBD1 (5 bases). The CDR3 totals 14 residues. Germline V gives CDR1 SQVTM, CDR2 ANQGSEA. The CDR3 sequence is CSVEALDSSGGYTF. The CDR3 coding sequence is TGCAGCGTCGAAGCACTCGACAGTTCTGGTGGCTACACCTTC.